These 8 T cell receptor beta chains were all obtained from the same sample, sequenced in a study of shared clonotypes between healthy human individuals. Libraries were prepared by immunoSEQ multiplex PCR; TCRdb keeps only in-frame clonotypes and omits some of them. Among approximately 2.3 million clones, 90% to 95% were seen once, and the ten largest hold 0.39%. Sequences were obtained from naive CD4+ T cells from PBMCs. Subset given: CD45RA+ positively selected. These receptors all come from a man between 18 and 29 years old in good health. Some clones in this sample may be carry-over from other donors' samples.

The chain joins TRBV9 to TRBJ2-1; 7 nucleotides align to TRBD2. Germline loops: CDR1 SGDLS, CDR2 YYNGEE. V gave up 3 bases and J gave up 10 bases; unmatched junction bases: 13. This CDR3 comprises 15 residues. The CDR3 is CASSAGLGWEGEQFF. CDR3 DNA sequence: TGTGCCAGCAGCGCCGGACTAGGGTGGGAAGGCGAGCAGTTCTTC.

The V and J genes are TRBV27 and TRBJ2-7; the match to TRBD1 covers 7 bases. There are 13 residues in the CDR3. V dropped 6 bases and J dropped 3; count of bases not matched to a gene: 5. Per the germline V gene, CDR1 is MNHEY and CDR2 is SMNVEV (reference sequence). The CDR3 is CASRTTGFYEQYF. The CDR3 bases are TGTGCCAGCAGAACGACAGGGTTCTACGAGCAGTACTTC.

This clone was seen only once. The CDR3 loop reads CASSNGAGGYEQFF. The CDR3 nucleotides read TGTGCCAGTAGTAACGGGGCCGGGGGGTATGAGCAGTTCTTC. The chain joins TRBV19 to TRBJ2-1; 7 bases are a match to TRBD2. V shed 4 bases and J 8 bases; nucleotides not matched to a gene: 8. This CDR3 is built from 14 residues. Germline values: CDR1 LNHDA, CDR2 SQIVND (reference sequence).

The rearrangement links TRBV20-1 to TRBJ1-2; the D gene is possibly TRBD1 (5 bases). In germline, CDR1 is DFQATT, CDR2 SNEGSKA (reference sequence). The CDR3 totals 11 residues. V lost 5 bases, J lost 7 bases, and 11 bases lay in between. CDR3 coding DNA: TGCAGTGCTCAGGGCTTTGGTGGCTACACCTTC. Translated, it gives CSAQGFGGYTF.

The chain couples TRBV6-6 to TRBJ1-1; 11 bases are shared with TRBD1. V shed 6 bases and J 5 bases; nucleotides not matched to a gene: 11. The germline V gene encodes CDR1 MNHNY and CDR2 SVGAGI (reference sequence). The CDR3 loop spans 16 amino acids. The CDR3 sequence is CASRPGQGVVRTEAFF. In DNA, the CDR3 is TGTGCCAGCAGGCCGGGACAGGGGGTTGTGAGGACTGAAGCTTTCTTT.

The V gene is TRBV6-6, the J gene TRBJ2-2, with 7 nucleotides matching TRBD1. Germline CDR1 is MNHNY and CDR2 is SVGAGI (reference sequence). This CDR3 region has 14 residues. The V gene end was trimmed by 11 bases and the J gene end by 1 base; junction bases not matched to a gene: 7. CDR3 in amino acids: CALQGQLNTGELFF. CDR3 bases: TGTGCCTTACAGGGACAGCTGAACACCGGGGAGCTGTTTTTT.

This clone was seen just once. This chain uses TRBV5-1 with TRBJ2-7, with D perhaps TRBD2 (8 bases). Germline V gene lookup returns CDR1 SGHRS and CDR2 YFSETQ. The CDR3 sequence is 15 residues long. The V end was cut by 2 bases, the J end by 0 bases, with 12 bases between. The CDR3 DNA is TGCGCCAGCAGCTTCGGGGGGGACAGCTCCTACGAGCAGTACTTC. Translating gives CASSFGGDSSYEQYF.

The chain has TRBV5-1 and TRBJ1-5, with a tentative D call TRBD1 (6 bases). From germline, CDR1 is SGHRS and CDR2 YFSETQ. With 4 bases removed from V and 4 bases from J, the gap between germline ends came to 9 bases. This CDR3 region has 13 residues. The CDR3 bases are TGCGCCAGCAGCGAAGGACAGAATCAGCCCCAGCATTTT. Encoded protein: CASSEGQNQPQHF. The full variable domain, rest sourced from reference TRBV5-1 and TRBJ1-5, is KAGVTQTPRYLIKTRGQQVTLSCSPISGHRSVSWYQQTPGQGLQFLFEYFSETQRNKGNFPGRFSGRQFSNSRSEMNVSTLELGDSALYLCASSEGQNQPQHFGDGTRLSIL.